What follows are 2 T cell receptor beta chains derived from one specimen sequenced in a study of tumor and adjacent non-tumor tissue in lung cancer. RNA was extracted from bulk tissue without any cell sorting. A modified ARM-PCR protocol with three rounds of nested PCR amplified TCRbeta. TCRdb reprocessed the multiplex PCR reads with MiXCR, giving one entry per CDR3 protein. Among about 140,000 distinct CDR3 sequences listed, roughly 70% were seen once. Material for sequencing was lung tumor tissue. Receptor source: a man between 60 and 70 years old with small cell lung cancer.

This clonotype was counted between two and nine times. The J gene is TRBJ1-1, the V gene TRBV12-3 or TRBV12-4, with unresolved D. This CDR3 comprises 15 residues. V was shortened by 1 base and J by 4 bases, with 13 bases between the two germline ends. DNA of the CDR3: TGTGCCAGCAGTTTAGAACCGGTGGGAGGCACTGAAGCTTTCTTT. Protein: CASSLEPVGGTEAFF.

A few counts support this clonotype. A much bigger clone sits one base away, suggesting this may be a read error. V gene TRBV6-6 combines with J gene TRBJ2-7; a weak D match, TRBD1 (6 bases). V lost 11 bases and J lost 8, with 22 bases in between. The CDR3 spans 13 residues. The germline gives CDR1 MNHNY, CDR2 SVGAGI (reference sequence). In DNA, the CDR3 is TGTGCCGGTCACAGGGTGCGGCCGACCAAGCAGTACTTC. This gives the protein CAGHRVRPTKQYF.